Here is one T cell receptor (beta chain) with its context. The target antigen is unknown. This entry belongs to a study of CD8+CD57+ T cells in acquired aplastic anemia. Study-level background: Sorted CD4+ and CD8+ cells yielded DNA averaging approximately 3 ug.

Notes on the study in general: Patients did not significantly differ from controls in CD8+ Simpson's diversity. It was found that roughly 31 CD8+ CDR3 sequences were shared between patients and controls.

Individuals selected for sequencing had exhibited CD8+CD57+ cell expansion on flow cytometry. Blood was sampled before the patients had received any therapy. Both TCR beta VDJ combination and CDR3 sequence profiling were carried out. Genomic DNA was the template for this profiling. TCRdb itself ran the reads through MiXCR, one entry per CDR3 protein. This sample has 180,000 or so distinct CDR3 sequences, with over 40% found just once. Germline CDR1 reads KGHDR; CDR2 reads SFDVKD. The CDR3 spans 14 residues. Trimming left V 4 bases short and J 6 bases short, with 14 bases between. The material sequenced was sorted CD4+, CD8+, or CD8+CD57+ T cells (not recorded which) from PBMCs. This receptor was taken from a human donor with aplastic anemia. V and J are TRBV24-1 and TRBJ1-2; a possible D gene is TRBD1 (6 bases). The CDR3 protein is CATSDDRNWDGYTF. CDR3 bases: TGTGCCACCAGTGACGACAGGAACTGGGATGGCTACACCTTC.